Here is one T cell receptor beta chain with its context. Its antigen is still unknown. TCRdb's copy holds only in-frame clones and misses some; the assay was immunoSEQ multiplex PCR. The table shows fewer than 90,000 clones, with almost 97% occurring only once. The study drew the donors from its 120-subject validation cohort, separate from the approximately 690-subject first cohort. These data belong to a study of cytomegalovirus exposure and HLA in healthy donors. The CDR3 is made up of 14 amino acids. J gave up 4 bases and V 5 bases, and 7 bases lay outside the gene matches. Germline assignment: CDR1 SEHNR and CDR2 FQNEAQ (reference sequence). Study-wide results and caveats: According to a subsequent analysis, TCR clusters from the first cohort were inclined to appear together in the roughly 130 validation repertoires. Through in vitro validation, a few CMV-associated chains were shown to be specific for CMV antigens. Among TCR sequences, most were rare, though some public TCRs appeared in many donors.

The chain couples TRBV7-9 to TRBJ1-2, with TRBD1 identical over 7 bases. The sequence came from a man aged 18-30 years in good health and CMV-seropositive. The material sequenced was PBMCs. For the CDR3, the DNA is TGTGCCAGCAGCACGACGACAGGGATCTATGGCTACACCTTC. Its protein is CASSTTTGIYGYTF.